Included here is one T cell receptor (beta chain) sequence, with context. This entry is derived from a study of blood T cell repertoires in COVID-19. The CDR3 loop spans 14 amino acids. Germline values: CDR1 SGHAT, CDR2 FQNNGV. The V and J ends lost 5 bases and 4 bases respectively, with 14 bases between them. The data were produced by immunoSEQ multiplex PCR, yet TCRdb's version contains in-frame clones alone and is incomplete. The sample shows fewer than 200,000 clones, roughly 93% of them seen only once. The chain carries TRBV11-2 and TRBJ1-2; possibly TRBD1 for D (6 bases). The origin of this receptor is a woman between 45 and 65 years old with acute or convalescent COVID-19. Sequenced sample: peripheral blood. The CDR3, as DNA: TGTGCCAGCAGCCCCAACCGGGGGGCCTATGGCTACACCTTC. Protein sequence: CASSPNRGAYGYTF.